This TCR beta chain originates from a study of blood T cell repertoires in COVID-19. About the research overall: Sample material is recorded as cDNA or gDNA derived from T cells, B-cell-depleted T cells, or PBMCs.

CDR3 length: 14 residues. V shed 2 bases and J shed 0 bases, with 5 bases lying between them. Germline assignment: CDR1 SGHTA and CDR2 FQGTGA. Profiling relied on immunoSEQ multiplex PCR, and the TCRdb table lists in-frame clones only, not all of them. The table lists 250,000 to 350,000 clones, about nine tenths of them singletons. The origin of this receptor is a woman in her sixties or seventies with acute or convalescent COVID-19. This chain connects TRBV7-3 to TRBJ1-3; D is unresolved. The sequenced sample was peripheral blood. The CDR3 loop is CASSLSSSGNTIYF. DNA for the CDR3: TGTGCCAGCAGCTTATCTAGCTCTGGAAACACCATATATTTT.